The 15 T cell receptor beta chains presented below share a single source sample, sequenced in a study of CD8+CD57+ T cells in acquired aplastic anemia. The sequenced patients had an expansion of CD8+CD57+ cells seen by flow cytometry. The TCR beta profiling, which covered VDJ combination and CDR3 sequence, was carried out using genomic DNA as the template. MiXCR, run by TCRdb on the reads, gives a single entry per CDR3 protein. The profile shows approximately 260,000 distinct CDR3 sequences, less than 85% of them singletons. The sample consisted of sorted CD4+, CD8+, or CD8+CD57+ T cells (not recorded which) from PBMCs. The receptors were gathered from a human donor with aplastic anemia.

The DNA for the CDR3 is TGTGCCAGCAGCCCTGGGACAGCAGATACGCAGTATTTT. This sequence encodes CASSPGTADTQYF. The rearrangement links TRBV5-4 to TRBJ2-3; 7 bases are shared with TRBD1. V lost 4 bases and J lost 4; bases outside the gene matches: 3. Germline CDR1 reads SGHNT; CDR2 reads YYREEE (reference sequence). CDR3 length: 13 residues.

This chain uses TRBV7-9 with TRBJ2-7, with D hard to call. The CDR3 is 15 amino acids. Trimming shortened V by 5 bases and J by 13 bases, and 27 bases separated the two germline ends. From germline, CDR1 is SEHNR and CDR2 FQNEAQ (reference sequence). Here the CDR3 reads CASSELHPLLYVQYF. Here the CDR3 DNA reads TGTGCCAGCAGCGAGCTACACCCCCTACTCTACGTGCAATACTTC.

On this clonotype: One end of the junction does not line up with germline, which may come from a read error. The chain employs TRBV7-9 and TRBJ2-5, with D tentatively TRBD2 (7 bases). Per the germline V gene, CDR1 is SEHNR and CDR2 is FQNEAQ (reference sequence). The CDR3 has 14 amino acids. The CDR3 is CASSRGGGEGAYEF. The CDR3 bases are TGTGCCAGCAGCAGAGGAGGGGGGGAAGGAGCCTACGAGTTC.

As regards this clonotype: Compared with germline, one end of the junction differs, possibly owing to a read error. CDR3: CASSFPPGPTALSF. As DNA, the CDR3 is TGTGCCAGCAGCTTTCCTCCAGGCCCGACAGCCCTTTCCTTT. The chain combines TRBV7-2 with TRBJ2-3, with D possibly TRBD1 on 5 matching bases. Germline V gene sequence: CDR1 SGHTA, CDR2 FQGNSA. The CDR3 loop spans 14 amino acids.

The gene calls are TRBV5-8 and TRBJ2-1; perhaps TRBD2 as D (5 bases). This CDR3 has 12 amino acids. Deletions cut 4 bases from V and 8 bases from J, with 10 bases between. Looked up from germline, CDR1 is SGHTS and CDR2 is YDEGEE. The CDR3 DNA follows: TGTGCCAGCAGCGTTGACGGGGATGAGCAGTTCTTC. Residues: CASSVDGDEQFF.

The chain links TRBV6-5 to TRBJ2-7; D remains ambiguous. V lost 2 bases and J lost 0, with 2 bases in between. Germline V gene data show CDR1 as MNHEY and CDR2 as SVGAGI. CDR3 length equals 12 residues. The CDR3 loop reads CASSYTSYEQYF. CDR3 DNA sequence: TGTGCCAGCAGTTACACCTCCTACGAGCAGTACTTC.

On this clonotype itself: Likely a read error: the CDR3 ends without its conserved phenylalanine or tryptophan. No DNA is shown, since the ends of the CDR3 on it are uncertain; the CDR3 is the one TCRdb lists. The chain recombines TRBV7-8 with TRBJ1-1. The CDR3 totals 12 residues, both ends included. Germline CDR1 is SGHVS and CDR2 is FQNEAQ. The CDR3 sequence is CASSLMGGPDTL.

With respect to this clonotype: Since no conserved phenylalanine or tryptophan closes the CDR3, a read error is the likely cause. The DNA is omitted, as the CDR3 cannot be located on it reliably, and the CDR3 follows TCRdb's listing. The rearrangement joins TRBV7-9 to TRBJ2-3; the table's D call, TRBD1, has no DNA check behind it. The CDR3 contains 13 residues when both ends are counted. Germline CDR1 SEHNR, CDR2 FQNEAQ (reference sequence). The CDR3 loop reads CASSDEARGYTFG.

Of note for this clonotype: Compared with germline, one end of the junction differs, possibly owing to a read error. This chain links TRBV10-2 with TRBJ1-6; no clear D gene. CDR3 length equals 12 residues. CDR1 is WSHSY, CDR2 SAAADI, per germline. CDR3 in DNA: TGCGCCAGCACACAGTCGGATTCACCCCTCCATTTT. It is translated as CASTQSDSPLHF.

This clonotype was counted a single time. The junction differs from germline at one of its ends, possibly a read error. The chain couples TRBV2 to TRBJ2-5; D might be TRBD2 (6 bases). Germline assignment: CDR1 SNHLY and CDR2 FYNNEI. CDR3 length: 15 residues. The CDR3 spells CASSLHNTGGETEFF. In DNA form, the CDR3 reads TGTGCCAGCAGCCTACATAACACCGGGGGAGAGACCGAGTTCTTT.

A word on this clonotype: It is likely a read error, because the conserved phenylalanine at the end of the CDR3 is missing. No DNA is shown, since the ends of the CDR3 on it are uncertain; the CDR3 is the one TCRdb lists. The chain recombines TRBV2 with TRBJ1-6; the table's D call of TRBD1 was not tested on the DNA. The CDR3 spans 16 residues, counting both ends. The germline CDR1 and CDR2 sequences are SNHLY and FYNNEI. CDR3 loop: CASRADSASYNSLLPV.

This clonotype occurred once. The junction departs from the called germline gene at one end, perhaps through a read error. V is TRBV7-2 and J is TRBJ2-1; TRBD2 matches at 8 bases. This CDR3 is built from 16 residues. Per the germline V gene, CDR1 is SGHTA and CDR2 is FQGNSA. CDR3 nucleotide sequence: TGTGCCAGCAGCTTTCAAGGAAGCGGGGGCTATGATGACCAGTTCTTC. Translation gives CASSFQGSGGYDDQFF.

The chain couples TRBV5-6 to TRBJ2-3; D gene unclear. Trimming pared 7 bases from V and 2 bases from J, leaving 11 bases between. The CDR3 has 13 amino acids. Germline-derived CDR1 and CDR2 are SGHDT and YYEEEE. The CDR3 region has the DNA TGTGCCAGCGGGGTCAGTCTCACAGATACGCAGTATTTT. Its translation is CASGVSLTDTQYF.

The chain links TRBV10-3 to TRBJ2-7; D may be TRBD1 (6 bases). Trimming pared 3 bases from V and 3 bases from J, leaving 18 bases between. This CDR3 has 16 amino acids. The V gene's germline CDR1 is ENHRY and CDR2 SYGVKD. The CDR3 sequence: CAISDPEKTGLYEQYF. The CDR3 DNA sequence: TGTGCCATCAGTGACCCGGAAAAGACAGGCCTCTACGAGCAGTACTTC.

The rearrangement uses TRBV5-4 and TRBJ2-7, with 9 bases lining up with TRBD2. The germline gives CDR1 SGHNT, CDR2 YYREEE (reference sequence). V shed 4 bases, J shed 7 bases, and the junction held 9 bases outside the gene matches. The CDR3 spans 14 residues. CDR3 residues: CASSKGGRAGEQYV. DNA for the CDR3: TGTGCCAGCAGCAAAGGCGGGAGGGCCGGGGAGCAGTACGTC.